These T cell receptor beta chains were read from a single sample in a study of CD8+ T cells in alopecia areata. The method was immunoSEQ multiplex PCR; TCRdb's version includes in-frame clones alone and lacks a portion of them. Of 90,000 to 120,000 clones in the sample, about four fifths were seen once. Sequencing used CD8+ T cells sorted from blood, obtained at week 24, from a patient treated with tofacitinib. These receptors were collected from a human donor with alopecia areata. The CDR3 runs from the conserved cysteine through the conserved F or W. Each record gives: D gene, J gene, clone size, V gene, CDR3 DNA, CDR3 protein. D genes are given only for firm matches. Expanded clones get a size class; other rows say once, few or many, or leave the size out.

NA	TRBJ1-1	NA	TRBV7-6	TGTGCCAGCAGCTCCAGAAACGGGGGGCTGGGCACTGAAGCTTTCTTT	CASSSRNGGLGTEAFF
NA	TRBJ2-1	NA	TRBV7-9	TGTGCCAGCAGCTTAGTAAGTCACAATGAGCAGTTCTTC	CASSLVSHNEQFF
NA	TRBJ2-1	many	TRBV4-1	TGCGCCAGCAGCCAGGACAGAGTCTCCTACAATGAGCAGTTCTTC	CASSQDRVSYNEQFF
TRBD1	TRBJ1-1	NA	TRBV7-9	TGTGCCAGCAGCACAAGGGGACAGGGGGCGCGGAACACTGAAGCTTTCTTT	CASSTRGQGARNTEAFF
TRBD1	TRBJ1-2	medium-sized	TRBV5-4	TGCGCCAGCAGCCAAGATAGGACAGGGCAATATGGCTACACCTTC	CASSQDRTGQYGYTF
NA	TRBJ2-6	NA	TRBV7-2	TGTGCCAGCAGCTTAGGGTCGAGGGGCTCTGGGGCCAACGTCCTGACTTTC	CASSLGSRGSGANVLTF
TRBD2	TRBJ2-3	NA	TRBV7-9	TGTGCCAGCAGCCAAGAGCGGGGGGGCACAGATACGCAGTATTTT	CASSQERGGTDTQYF
NA	TRBJ2-1	NA	TRBV5-1	TGCGCCAGCAGCTCTCTCTCGCGGACAGACAATGAGCAGTTCTTC	CASSSLSRTDNEQFF
NA	TRBJ2-7	NA	TRBV27	TGTGCCAGCAGTTATAAGGGTCGGGCCTACGAGCAGTACTTC	CASSYKGRAYEQYF
NA	TRBJ1-3	NA	TRBV29-1	TGCAGCGTCGCCGGGGGGGGATCTGGAAACACCATATATTTT	CSVAGGGSGNTIYF
NA	TRBJ2-7	NA	TRBV6-6	TGTGCCAGCAGTTACTATGGAATTGACAGTCAGTACTTC	CASSYYGIDSQYF
TRBD1	TRBJ1-1	NA	TRBV9	TGTGCCAGCAGCGTAGTCAAGGGGACAGGGTATGTTCACACTGAAGCTTTCTTT	CASSVVKGTGYVHTEAFF
NA	TRBJ1-1	NA	TRBV5-1	TGCGCCAGCAGCTTGGCGGCAGGGGAGAACGCTGAAGCTTTCTTT	CASSLAAGENAEAFF
NA	TRBJ2-7	NA	TRBV6-5	TGTGCCAGCTATGGGACTGGTAGCTACGAGCAGTACTTC	CASYGTGSYEQYF
NA	TRBJ2-5	NA	TRBV29-1	TGCAGCGTTGAATCGGGTCCTGAGCAGTACTTC	CSVESGPEQYF
NA	TRBJ2-7	once	TRBV6-1	TGTGCCAGCAGTGAAGGCCCGGGGGTCGAGCAGTACTTC	CASSEGPGVEQYF